Ten or more counts support the clone carrying this T cell receptor beta chain. Its antigen remains unknown. These data come from a study of Graves' ophthalmopathy and Graves' hyperthyroidism. Study-wide results and limits: Both an approximately 68% sensitivity and a roughly 75% specificity characterized the model's predictions of ophthalmopathy progression.

RNA transcripts were the template, and TCR beta CDR3 regions were amplified from them. HTBI-primed first-round RT-PCR preceded second-round multiplex PCR. Via MiXCR, TCRdb re-called the multiplex PCR reads, giving one row per CDR3 protein. Among around 1,200,000 distinct CDR3 sequences, less than 45% were seen once, and the ten largest hold more than 9.5%. V was clipped by 4 bases and J by 1 base, with 8 bases between them. CDR1 is WSHSY and CDR2 is SAAADI in the germline V gene. CDR3 length: 14 amino acids. V is TRBV10-2 and J is TRBJ1-5; D is undetermined. What was sequenced was peripheral blood or thyroid tissue (not recorded which). The clonotype originates from an adult man with Graves' hyperthyroidism. The DNA of the CDR3 is TGCGCCAGCAGTGGCTGGGAAAGCAATCAGCCCCAGCATTTT. This translates into CASSGWESNQPQHF.